This T cell receptor (beta chain) was recovered during a study of OX40 agonist ivuxolimab in advanced cancers. Whole-study context: The study enrolled dose-escalation patients with hepatocellular carcinoma, melanoma, renal cell or head and neck cancer.

Assay: immunoSEQ multiplex PCR; the TCRdb copy retains only in-frame clones and omits some. The sample shows 69,000 or so clones, about 85% of them seen only once. General study findings and limits: Within 6 weeks, CD4+ and CD8+ blood T cells expanded clonally at 0.1 to 3.0 mg/kg.

Of note for this clone: Its cognate antigen is unknown.

V lost 3 bases to trimming and J lost 1 base; unmatched junction nucleotides: 1. CDR3 length: 15 residues. Germline V gene data show CDR1 as SGHNT and CDR2 as YYREEE (reference sequence). The source material was CD4+ or CD8+ T cells sorted from blood, sampled in a trial of the OX40 agonist ivuxolimab. This chain joins TRBV5-4 and TRBJ2-2; 9 bases agree with TRBD1. The clonotype was recovered from an adult with an advanced solid tumor such as melanoma, head and neck, liver or kidney cancer. The DNA for the CDR3 is TGTGCCAGCAGCTGGGGACAGGGGAACACCGGGGAGCTGTTTTTT. It encodes CASSWGQGNTGELFF.